A selection of T cell receptor beta chains follows, all from one sample in a study of T-cell memory formation after mild COVID-19. TCRdb used MiXCR to reprocess the 5' RACE reads, holding one entry per CDR3 protein. The sample records 550,000 to 600,000 distinct CDR3 sequences, 15% to 20% being singletons. Sequenced input: PBMCs or a T cell subset sorted from them (not recorded which). All receptors derive from an adult woman who had mild COVID-19 (a few samples of this study predate the infection). Cell type and time point are not known. Both conserved end residues are part of each CDR3. The order of the fields is V gene, D gene, J gene, clone size, CDR3 protein, CDR3 DNA. A D gene is named only where the DNA matches it firmly. The size field is filled for only some rows; it gives once, few, many or a size class.

v_call: TRBV2; d_call: NA; j_call: TRBJ1-3; clone_size: NA; cdr3_aa: CASSNTESSGNTIYF; cdr3_nt: TGTGCCAGCAGTAATACAGAGAGCTCTGGAAACACCATATATTTT
v_call: TRBV5-4; d_call: TRBD2; j_call: TRBJ2-1; clone_size: NA; cdr3_aa: CASSLDRTSGYYNEQFF; cdr3_nt: TGTGCCAGCAGCTTGGATCGTACTAGCGGGTATTACAATGAGCAGTTCTTC
v_call: TRBV18; d_call: NA; j_call: TRBJ1-6; clone_size: few; cdr3_aa: CASATGTRASNSPLHF; cdr3_nt: TGTGCCAGCGCAACCGGGACAAGAGCAAGTAATTCACCCCTCCACTTT
v_call: TRBV4-3; d_call: NA; j_call: TRBJ2-3; clone_size: NA; cdr3_aa: CASSQDTVPNTQYF; cdr3_nt: TGCGCCAGCAGCCAAGATACCGTCCCGAATACGCAGTATTTT
v_call: TRBV3-1; d_call: TRBD2; j_call: TRBJ2-7; clone_size: few; cdr3_aa: CASSQVSGTSGRAGYEQYF; cdr3_nt: TGTGCCAGCAGCCAAGTGTCGGGGACTAGCGGGAGGGCCGGGTACGAGCAGTACTTC
v_call: TRBV30; d_call: NA; j_call: TRBJ2-7; clone_size: few; cdr3_aa: CAWSVGSYEQYF; cdr3_nt: TGTGCCTGGAGTGTGGGTAGCTACGAGCAGTACTTC
v_call: TRBV4-3; d_call: TRBD1; j_call: TRBJ1-1; clone_size: few; cdr3_aa: CASSQEGQGGTEAFF; cdr3_nt: TGCGCCAGCAGCCAAGAGGGACAGGGTGGCACTGAAGCTTTCTTT
v_call: TRBV7-9; d_call: NA; j_call: TRBJ2-7; clone_size: few; cdr3_aa: CASSSTLDRTGYEQYF; cdr3_nt: TGTGCCAGCAGCTCTACTCTCGACAGAACGGGGTACGAGCAGTACTTC
v_call: TRBV12-3/TRBV12-4; d_call: NA; j_call: TRBJ2-7; clone_size: NA; cdr3_aa: CASSSRTTGRNDEQYF; cdr3_nt: TGTGCCAGCAGCTCACGCACGACAGGGAGGAATGACGAGCAGTACTTC
v_call: TRBV20-1; d_call: NA; j_call: TRBJ2-7; clone_size: NA; cdr3_aa: CSARDSLSGEQYF; cdr3_nt: TGCAGTGCTAGAGACAGTTTGTCGGGCGAGCAGTACTTC
v_call: TRBV7-8; d_call: TRBD1; j_call: TRBJ1-5; clone_size: few; cdr3_aa: CASSLNRGYNQPQHF; cdr3_nt: TGTGCCAGCAGCCTAAACAGGGGGTATAATCAGCCCCAGCATTTT
v_call: TRBV5-4; d_call: TRBD1; j_call: TRBJ1-4; clone_size: NA; cdr3_aa: CASKGQPNEKLFF; cdr3_nt: TGTGCCAGCAAGGGACAGCCGAATGAAAAACTGTTTTTT
v_call: TRBV27; d_call: NA; j_call: TRBJ1-2; clone_size: few; cdr3_aa: CASASIGYGYTF; cdr3_nt: TGTGCCAGCGCCTCTATCGGCTATGGCTACACCTTC
v_call: TRBV7-9; d_call: NA; j_call: TRBJ1-3; clone_size: NA; cdr3_aa: CASSLHLVDSGNTIYF; cdr3_nt: TGTGCCAGCAGCCTTCATCTCGTAGACTCTGGAAACACCATATATTTT
v_call: TRBV7-9; d_call: NA; j_call: TRBJ1-5; clone_size: few; cdr3_aa: CASSLAPAGALLSNQPQHF; cdr3_nt: TGTGCCAGCAGCTTAGCTCCGGCCGGGGCCCTCCTTAGCAATCAGCCCCAGCATTTT
v_call: TRBV5-1; d_call: NA; j_call: TRBJ2-1; clone_size: few; cdr3_aa: CASSWRGANEQFF; cdr3_nt: TGCGCCAGCAGCTGGCGGGGAGCTAATGAGCAGTTCTTC
v_call: TRBV15; d_call: NA; j_call: TRBJ2-7; clone_size: NA; cdr3_aa: CATSKYGQERYEQYF; cdr3_nt: TGTGCCACCAGCAAATACGGGCAGGAACGCTACGAGCAGTACTTC
v_call: TRBV7-2; d_call: TRBD2; j_call: TRBJ2-3; clone_size: NA; cdr3_aa: CASSRYTSGSSYTQYF; cdr3_nt: TGTGCCAGCAGCCGATATACTAGCGGGAGTTCGTATACGCAGTATTTT